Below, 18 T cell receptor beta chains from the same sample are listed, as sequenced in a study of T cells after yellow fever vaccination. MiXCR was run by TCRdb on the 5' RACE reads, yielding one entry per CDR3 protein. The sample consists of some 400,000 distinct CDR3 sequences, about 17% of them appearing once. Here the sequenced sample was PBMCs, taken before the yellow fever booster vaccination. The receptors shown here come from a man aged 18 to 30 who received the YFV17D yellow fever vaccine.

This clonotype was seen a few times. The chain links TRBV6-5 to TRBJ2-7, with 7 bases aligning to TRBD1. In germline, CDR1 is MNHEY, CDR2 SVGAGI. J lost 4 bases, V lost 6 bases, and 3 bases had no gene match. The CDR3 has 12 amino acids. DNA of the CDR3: TGTGCCAGCAGACAGGGGTTGTACGAGCAGTACTTC. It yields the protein CASRQGLYEQYF.

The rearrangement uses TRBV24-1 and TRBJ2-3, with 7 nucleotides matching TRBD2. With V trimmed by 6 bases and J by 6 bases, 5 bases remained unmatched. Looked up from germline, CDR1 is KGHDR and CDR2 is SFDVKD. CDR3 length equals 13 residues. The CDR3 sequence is CATSTAGVDTQYF. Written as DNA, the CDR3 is TGTGCCACCAGTACCGCGGGGGTGGATACGCAGTATTTT.

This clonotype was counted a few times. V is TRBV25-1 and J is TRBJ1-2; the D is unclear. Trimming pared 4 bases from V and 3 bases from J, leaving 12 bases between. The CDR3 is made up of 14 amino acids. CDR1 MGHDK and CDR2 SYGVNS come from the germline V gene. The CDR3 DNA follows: TGTGCCAGCAGTGCCTCAGCGGGAGACTATGGCTACACCTTC. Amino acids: CASSASAGDYGYTF.

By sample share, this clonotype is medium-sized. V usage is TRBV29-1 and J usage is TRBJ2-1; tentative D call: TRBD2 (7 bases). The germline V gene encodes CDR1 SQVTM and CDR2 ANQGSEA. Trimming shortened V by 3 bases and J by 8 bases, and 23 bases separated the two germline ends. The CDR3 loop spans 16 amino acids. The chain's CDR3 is CSVEDAGADGSDEQFF. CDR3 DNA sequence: TGCAGCGTTGAGGACGCGGGGGCCGATGGTTCAGATGAGCAGTTCTTC.

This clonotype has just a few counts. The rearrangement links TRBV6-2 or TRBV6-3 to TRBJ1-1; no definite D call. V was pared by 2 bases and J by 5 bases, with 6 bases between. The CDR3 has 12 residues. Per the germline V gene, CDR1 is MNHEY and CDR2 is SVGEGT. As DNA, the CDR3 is TGTGCCAGCAGTTACCAAAAGACTGAAGCTTTCTTT. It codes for CASSYQKTEAFF.

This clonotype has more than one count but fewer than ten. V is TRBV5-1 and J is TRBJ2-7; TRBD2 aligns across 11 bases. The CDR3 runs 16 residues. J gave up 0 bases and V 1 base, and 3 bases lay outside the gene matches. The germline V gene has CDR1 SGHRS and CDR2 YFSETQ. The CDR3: CASSLPSGGNSYEQYF. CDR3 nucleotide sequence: TGCGCCAGCAGCTTGCCTAGCGGGGGGAACTCCTACGAGCAGTACTTC.

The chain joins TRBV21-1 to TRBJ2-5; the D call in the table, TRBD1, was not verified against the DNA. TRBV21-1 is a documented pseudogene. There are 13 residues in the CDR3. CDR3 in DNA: TGTGCCAGCACTACCCCCACCGGGGAGACCCAGTACTTC. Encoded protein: CASTTPTGETQYF.

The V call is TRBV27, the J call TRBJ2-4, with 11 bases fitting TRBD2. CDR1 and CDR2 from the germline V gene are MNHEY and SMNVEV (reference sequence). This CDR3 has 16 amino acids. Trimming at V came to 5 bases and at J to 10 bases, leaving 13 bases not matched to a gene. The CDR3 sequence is CASSIPLAGGGAIQYF. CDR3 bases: TGTGCCAGCAGTATACCTCTAGCGGGGGGCGGTGCAATTCAGTACTTC.

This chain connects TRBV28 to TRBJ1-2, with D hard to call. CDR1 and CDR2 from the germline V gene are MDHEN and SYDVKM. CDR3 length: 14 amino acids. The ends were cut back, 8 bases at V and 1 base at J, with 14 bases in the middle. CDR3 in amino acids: CASLTSGINYGYTF. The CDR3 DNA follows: TGTGCCAGCCTGACCTCCGGGATTAACTATGGCTACACCTTC.

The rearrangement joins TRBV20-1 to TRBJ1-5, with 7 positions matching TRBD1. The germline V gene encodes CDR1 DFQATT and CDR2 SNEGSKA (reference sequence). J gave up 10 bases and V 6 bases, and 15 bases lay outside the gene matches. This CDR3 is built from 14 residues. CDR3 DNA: TGCAGTGCCGGCAGGGGGGATGATTTCAGCCCCCAGCATTTT. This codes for CSAGRGDDFSPQHF.

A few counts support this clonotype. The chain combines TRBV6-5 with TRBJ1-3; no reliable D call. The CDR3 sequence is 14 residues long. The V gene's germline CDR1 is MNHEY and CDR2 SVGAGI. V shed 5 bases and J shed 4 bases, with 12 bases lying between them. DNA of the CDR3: TGTGCCAGCAGTCTCTACGCCGCGGGAAACACCATATATTTT. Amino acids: CASSLYAAGNTIYF.

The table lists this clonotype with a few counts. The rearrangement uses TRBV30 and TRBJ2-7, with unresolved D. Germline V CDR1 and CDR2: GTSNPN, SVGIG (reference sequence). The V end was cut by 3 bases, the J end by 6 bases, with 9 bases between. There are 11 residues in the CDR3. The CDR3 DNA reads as TGTGCCTGGAGGGCAGTGCGCGAGCAGTACTTC. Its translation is CAWRAVREQYF.

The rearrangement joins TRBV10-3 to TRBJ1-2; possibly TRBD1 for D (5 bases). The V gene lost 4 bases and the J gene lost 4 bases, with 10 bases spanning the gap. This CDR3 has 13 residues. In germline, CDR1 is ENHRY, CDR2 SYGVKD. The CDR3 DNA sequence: TGTGCCATCAGTGGGGACTCGAGCTATGGCTACACCTTC. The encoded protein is CAISGDSSYGYTF.

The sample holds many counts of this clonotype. In nucleotides, the CDR3 is TGCGCCAGCAGCCAAGAACCAACAGGGGACCCCAAAAACATTCAGTACTTC. Translating gives CASSQEPTGDPKNIQYF. The genes are TRBV4-1 and TRBJ2-4, with 7 positions matching TRBD1. CDR3 length: 17 residues. Germline assignment: CDR1 MGHRA and CDR2 YSYEKL. J was trimmed by 2 bases and V by 0 bases; bases with no gene match: 7.

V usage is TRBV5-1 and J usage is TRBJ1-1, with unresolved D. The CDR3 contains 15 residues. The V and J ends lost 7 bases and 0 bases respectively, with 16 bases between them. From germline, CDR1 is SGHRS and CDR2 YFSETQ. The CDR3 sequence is CASHKTSSMNTEAFF. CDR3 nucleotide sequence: TGCGCCAGCCATAAGACAAGTTCAATGAACACTGAAGCTTTCTTT.

CDR3 nucleotide sequence: TGTGCCAGCTCCCAGGGGGCGTCGGGCACTGAAGCTTTCTTT. Residues: CASSQGASGTEAFF. This chain connects TRBV18 to TRBJ1-1; 8 bases agree with TRBD1. This CDR3 is 14 amino acids long. The germline gives CDR1 KGHSH, CDR2 LQKENI. With V trimmed by 6 bases and J by 4 bases, 7 bases remained unmatched. The full variable domain, in which reference TRBV18 and TRBJ1-1 provide the parts outside the CDR3, is NAGVMQNPRHLVRRRGQEARLRCSPMKGHSHVYWYRQLPEEGLKFMVYLQKENIIDESGMPKERFSAEFPKEGPSILRIQQVVRGDSAAYFCASSQGASGTEAFFGQGTRLTVV.

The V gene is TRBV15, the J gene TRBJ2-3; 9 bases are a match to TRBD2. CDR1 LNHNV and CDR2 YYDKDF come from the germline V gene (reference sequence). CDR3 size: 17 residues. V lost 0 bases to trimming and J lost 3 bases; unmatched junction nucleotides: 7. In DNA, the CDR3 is TGTGCCACCAGCAGAGATTGGCTAGCGGGACTGACAGATACGCAGTATTTT. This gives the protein CATSRDWLAGLTDTQYF.

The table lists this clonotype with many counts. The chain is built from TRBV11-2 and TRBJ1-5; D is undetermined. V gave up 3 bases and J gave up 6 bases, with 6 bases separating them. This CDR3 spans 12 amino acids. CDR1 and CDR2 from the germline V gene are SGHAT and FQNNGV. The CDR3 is CASSLAGQPQHF. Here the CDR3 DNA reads TGTGCCAGCAGCTTGGCGGGTCAGCCCCAGCATTTT.